The 18 T cell receptor beta chains given below trace back to one sample, sequenced in a study of graft-versus-host responses after intestinal transplantation (dated by TCRdb to 2020 to 2023). Library preparation was by the immunoSEQ multiplex PCR assay. TCRdb stores this immuneACCESS table with in-frame sequences only. Part of the clones is absent; in the studies checked, under half of the shortfall reflects unresolved V genes, and no reason is known for the rest. For this sample the table gives 25,000 to 35,000 clones, of which about 92% were detected only once. Clones ranked in the top ten supply 0.72% of the sample. The sample here was PBMCs, taken 66 days after intestinal transplant. The receptor set was obtained from a human patient who received an intestinal transplant, so some T cells may come from the graft donor.

V is TRBV6-1 and J is TRBJ2-1, with a tentative D call TRBD1 (6 bases). The germline V and J ends were trimmed by 4 bases and 4 bases, with 8 bases remaining between them. The germline V gene encodes CDR1 MNHNS and CDR2 SASEGT. The CDR3 loop spans 13 amino acids. In nucleotides, the CDR3 is TGTGCCAGCAGTGGGACAGAATACAATGAGCAGTTCTTC. This sequence encodes CASSGTEYNEQFF.

This sequence joins TRBV30 and TRBJ2-1; 10 bases are shared with TRBD2. The germline gives CDR1 GTSNPN, CDR2 SVGIG (reference sequence). V gave up 4 bases and J gave up 2 bases; unmatched junction bases: 8. The CDR3 has 16 residues. The CDR3 DNA reads TGTGCCTGGAAGAACTGGCTAGCGGGGGCCTACAATGAGCAGTTCTTC. Translating it yields CAWKNWLAGAYNEQFF.

The V gene is TRBV5-1, the J gene TRBJ1-1, with D hard to call. Trimming removed 0 bases from V and 3 bases from J, with 12 bases in between. The CDR3 extends over 15 amino acids. Germline values: CDR1 SGHRS, CDR2 YFSETQ. CDR3 region: CASSLATRWDTEAFF. The CDR3 coding sequence is TGCGCCAGCAGCTTGGCCACAAGGTGGGACACTGAAGCTTTCTTT.

The chain joins TRBV10-1 to TRBJ2-7; no definite D call. The CDR3 length is 12 residues. Germline V CDR1 and CDR2: WNHNN, SYGVQD (reference sequence). V shed 6 bases and J shed 3 bases, with 9 bases lying between them. The CDR3 region is CASSGLGYEQYF. CDR3 DNA: TGCGCCAGCAGCGGGCTTGGCTACGAGCAGTACTTC.

This chain connects TRBV19 to TRBJ1-2; perhaps TRBD1 as D (5 bases). The ends were cut back, 3 bases at V and 5 bases at J, with 16 bases in the middle. CDR1 is LNHDA and CDR2 is SQIVND in the germline V gene (reference sequence). This CDR3 contains 15 residues. CDR3 sequence: CASSILPRQRYGYTF. CDR3 nucleotide sequence: TGTGCCAGTAGTATTCTCCCGAGACAGAGATATGGCTACACCTTC.

V is TRBV19 and J is TRBJ2-5; possibly TRBD1 or TRBD2 for D (6 bases each). CDR1 is LNHDA, CDR2 SQIVND, per germline (reference sequence). The CDR3 extends over 14 amino acids. Deletions cut 3 bases from V and 4 bases from J, with 12 bases between. This CDR3 reads CASSMGGEGETQYF. The DNA for the CDR3 is TGTGCCAGTAGTATGGGGGGCGAGGGAGAGACCCAGTACTTC.

This clone was counted only a few times. The chain has TRBV27 and TRBJ1-3; D gene ambiguous. The CDR3 sequence is 16 residues long. Per germline, CDR1 MNHEY and CDR2 SMNVEV (reference sequence). Trimming stripped 0 bases from V and 2 bases from J, with 11 bases between. The CDR3 region has the DNA TGTGCCAGCAGTTTATCAGGGCTCTTAACTGGAAACACCATATATTTT. Translated: CASSLSGLLTGNTIYF.

The J gene is TRBJ1-2, the V gene TRBV30, with no clear D. Trimming left V 2 bases short and J 5 bases short, with 18 bases between. Germline CDR1 is GTSNPN and CDR2 is SVGIG (reference sequence). The CDR3 length is 15 residues. The CDR3 reads CAWSTTPVWEYGYTF. The CDR3, as DNA: TGTGCCTGGAGTACCACACCGGTGTGGGAGTATGGCTACACCTTC.

This clone was recorded once. This chain uses TRBV30 with TRBJ2-3, with 9 bases matching TRBD2. Germline loops: CDR1 GTSNPN, CDR2 SVGIG (reference sequence). The ends lost 0 bases at V and 1 base at J; junction bases unmatched: 5. The CDR3 loop spans 16 amino acids. CDR3 nucleotides: TGTGCCTGGAGTGTACACGGGACTAGCCGCACAGATACGCAGTATTTT. Encoded protein: CAWSVHGTSRTDTQYF.

In its sample, this clone was seen a few times. The J gene is TRBJ2-1, the V gene TRBV19; TRBD2 matches at 7 bases. CDR1 and CDR2 (germline): LNHDA, SQIVND (reference sequence). V trimming: 5 bases; J trimming: 8 bases; junction bases outside the gene matches: 6. The length of the CDR3 is 13 residues. The CDR3 reads CASSWAGRDEQFF. The CDR3 DNA is TGTGCCAGTAGTTGGGCAGGGAGGGATGAGCAGTTCTTC.

This chain links TRBV7-9 with TRBJ2-5; no firm D call. CDR3 length: 14 residues. CDR1 is SEHNR, CDR2 FQNEAQ, per germline (reference sequence). V lost 4 bases and J 1 base, leaving 10 bases between the germline ends. The CDR3 nucleotides are TGTGCCAGCAGCTCGGGCCCGGTCCAAGAGACCCAGTACTTC. It encodes CASSSGPVQETQYF.

This chain uses TRBV11-2 with TRBJ1-2; no firm D call. Trimming took off 2 bases at V and 10 bases at J, with 26 bases between the two ends. CDR1 and CDR2 (germline): SGHAT, FQNNGV. This CDR3 is built from 17 residues. CDR3 nucleotides: TGTGCCAGCAGCTTATTTTCCAGGTTTTCCCCCTCCTTGAACTACACCTTC. Amino acids: CASSLFSRFSPSLNYTF. Complete variable domain (other parts from reference TRBV11-2 and TRBJ1-2): EAGVAQSPRYKIIEKRQSVAFWCNPISGHATLYWYQQILGQGPKLLIQFQNNGVVDDSQLPKDRFSAERLKGVDSTLKIQPAKLEDSAVYLCASSLFSRFSPSLNYTFGSGTRLTVV.

The chain recombines TRBV27 with TRBJ1-5; no firm D call. The CDR3 contains 13 residues. The V end lost 0 bases, the J end lost 0 bases, and 0 bases lay between the germline ends. CDR1 is MNHEY and CDR2 is SMNVEV in the germline V gene (reference sequence). In DNA, the CDR3 is TGTGCCAGCAGTTTATCTAGCAATCAGCCCCAGCATTTT. As protein: CASSLSSNQPQHF.

The gene calls are TRBV11-1 and TRBJ2-3; D is unresolved. CDR1 is SGHAT and CDR2 is FQDESV in the germline V gene (reference sequence). The CDR3 totals 13 residues. V lost 1 base and J lost 4, with 6 bases in between. The CDR3: CASSLVQADTQYF. The CDR3 DNA is TGTGCCAGCAGCTTAGTTCAAGCAGATACGCAGTATTTT.

This chain joins TRBV5-1 and TRBJ2-3, with D perhaps matching TRBD2 (5 bases). The V end was cut by 3 bases, the J end by 5 bases, with 19 bases between. Germline values: CDR1 SGHRS, CDR2 YFSETQ. The CDR3 sequence is 16 residues long. Here the CDR3 DNA reads TGCGCCAGCAGCTCCTCACTAGTTAAATATGTAGATACGCAGTATTTT. Amino acids: CASSSSLVKYVDTQYF.

The chain joins TRBV5-4 to TRBJ1-2, with D possibly TRBD1 on 5 matching bases. Trimming took 1 base from V and 10 from J, leaving 26 bases between them. The length of the CDR3 is 17 residues. Germline CDR1 SGHNT, CDR2 YYREEE (reference sequence). This CDR3 reads CASSLSAGLTIYPTYTF. The CDR3, as DNA: TGTGCCAGCAGCTTGTCGGCAGGGTTGACGATTTACCCTACCTACACCTTC.

This clone has a single count. The chain has TRBV7-2 and TRBJ1-1, with TRBD1 as a possible D gene (6 bases). This CDR3 is 15 amino acids long. Germline V CDR1 and CDR2: SGHTA, FQGNSA. The V end lost 1 base, the J end lost 1 base, and 10 bases lay between the germline ends. The DNA for the CDR3 is TGTGCCAGCAGCTTAGTCCGGGGGCCGAACACTGAAGCTTTCTTT. Its translation: CASSLVRGPNTEAFF.

The chain recombines TRBV12-5 with TRBJ1-1, with D tentatively TRBD1 (5 bases). The CDR3 is 15 amino acids. Germline V CDR1 and CDR2: LGHNT, FRNRAP. Trimming shortened V by 6 bases and J by 0 bases, and 14 bases separated the two germline ends. DNA of the CDR3: TGTGCTAGTGGCAGAGGCACAGGAATGAACACTGAAGCTTTCTTT. It specifies CASGRGTGMNTEAFF.